The following is a T cell receptor (beta chain) sequence with its context. The data are from a study of T-cell reconstitution after alpha-beta-depleted transplantation in children. TCRbeta library preparation incorporated unique molecular identifiers. A single record per CDR3 protein comes from TCRdb applying MiXCR to the PCR reads. Here the sample spans some 340,000 distinct CDR3 sequences, about 9.3% being singletons. The CDR3 is 14 amino acids. CDR1 is MNHEY and CDR2 is SMNVEV in the germline V gene (reference sequence). Trimming left V 7 bases short and J 3 bases short, with 14 bases between. The sample here was PBMCs from the stem cell graft donor, taken from the stem cell graft. The gene calls are TRBV27 and TRBJ2-3; D may correspond to TRBD1 or TRBD2 (7 bases each). The clonotype originates from a human donor who donated a stem cell graft to a child with acute lymphoblastic leukemia. Written as DNA, the CDR3 is TGTGCCAGCAAACCAGGGGGGGGTACAGATACGCAGTATTTT. Protein product: CASKPGGGTDTQYF.